The 10 T cell receptor beta chains below all came from one sample that was sequenced in a study of blood T cell repertoires in COVID-19. TCRdb keeps only in-frame clones here, not all; method: immunoSEQ multiplex PCR. This table holds 35,000 to 45,000 clones, over 75% found once. Sequenced input: peripheral blood. These receptors all come from a human donor in a cohort sampled during active COVID-19.

This chain uses TRBV28 with TRBJ2-5; no clear D. The V end lost 1 base, the J end lost 0 bases, and 6 bases lay between the germline ends. CDR3 length: 14 amino acids. CDR1 MDHEN and CDR2 SYDVKM come from the germline V gene. CDR3 protein: CASSLYADQETQYF. The CDR3 DNA reads TGTGCCAGCAGTTTATACGCAGACCAAGAGACCCAGTACTTC.

This clone was observed once. The V and J genes are TRBV6-5 and TRBJ2-5, with TRBD1 as a possible D gene (6 bases). V was cut by 6 bases and J by 9 bases, with 20 bases left in between. CDR3 length: 14 amino acids. Germline CDR1 reads MNHEY; CDR2 reads SVGAGI. Here the CDR3 reads CASSGHSSKGAQYF. The CDR3, as DNA: TGTGCCAGCAGCGGACACAGCAGCAAGGGGGCCCAGTACTTC.

V gene TRBV12-3 or TRBV12-4 combines with J gene TRBJ1-4; D ambiguous. Between the trimmed V and J ends, which lost 3 bases and 7 bases, there was a span of 6 bases. This CDR3 comprises 12 residues. The CDR3 DNA reads as TGTGCCAGCAGTTTTGGCCGTGAAAAACTGTTTTTT. Residues: CASSFGREKLFF.

V and J are TRBV6-5 and TRBJ1-5, with D possibly being TRBD1 (5 bases). Trimming took 8 bases from V and 0 from J, leaving 14 bases between them. Looked up from germline, CDR1 is MNHEY and CDR2 is SVGAGI. The CDR3 loop spans 15 amino acids. The CDR3 spells CASLPGGYSNQPQHF. CDR3 in DNA: TGTGCCAGCCTACCTGGGGGGTATAGCAATCAGCCCCAGCATTTT.

The gene calls are TRBV7-5 and TRBJ2-7; the D call TRBD2 from the table was never checked on the DNA. TRBV7-5 is reported as a pseudogene. The CDR3 is made up of 9 amino acids. The chain's CDR3 is CVSTAGGTF. CDR3 nucleotide sequence: TGTGTCAGTACGGCGGGGGGCACCTTC.

This chain uses TRBV9 with TRBJ2-1, with D maybe TRBD2 (7 bases). V lost 0 bases, J lost 4 bases, and 17 bases lay in between. Per germline, CDR1 SGDLS and CDR2 YYNGEE. CDR3 length: 17 residues. In DNA, the CDR3 is TGTGCCAGCAGCGTAGGGGGGAGGGACAAAACTTACAATGAGCAGTTCTTC. Its translation is CASSVGGRDKTYNEQFF.

V is TRBV5-1 and J is TRBJ1-1; D might be TRBD1 (6 bases). The CDR3 runs 15 residues. Germline CDR1 is SGHRS and CDR2 is YFSETQ. V was trimmed by 3 bases and J by 4 bases, leaving 16 bases between them. The CDR3 loop reads CASSSSLGGATEAFF. The CDR3 DNA is TGCGCCAGCAGCTCGAGCCTCGGGGGGGCCACTGAAGCTTTCTTT.

This chain links TRBV7-9 with TRBJ2-3; 7 positions agree with TRBD1. The germline CDR1 and CDR2 sequences are SEHNR and FQNEAQ (reference sequence). There are 15 residues in the CDR3. V trimming: 3 bases; J trimming: 4 bases; junction bases outside the gene matches: 7. Here the CDR3 reads CASSFDRVGPDTQYF. Here the CDR3 DNA reads TGTGCCAGCAGCTTCGACAGGGTAGGACCAGATACGCAGTATTTT. The full variable domain, rest sourced from reference TRBV7-9 and TRBJ2-3, is DTGVSQNPRHKITKRGQNVTFRCDPISEHNRLYWYRQTLGQGPEFLTYFQNEAQLEKSRLLSDRFSAERPKGSFSTLEIQRTEQGDSAMYLCASSFDRVGPDTQYFGPGTRLTVL.

The rearrangement uses TRBV5-1 and TRBJ2-7; TRBD1 agrees at 7 bases. The germline CDR1 and CDR2 sequences are SGHRS and YFSETQ. J was trimmed by 7 bases and V by 1 base; bases with no gene match: 5. The CDR3 runs to 13 residues. The DNA of the CDR3 is TGCGCCAGCAGCTTGAACAGGGGTGGGGAGCAGTACTTC. Amino acid sequence: CASSLNRGGEQYF.

V gene TRBV18 combines with J gene TRBJ1-1; D unclear. This CDR3 has 14 residues. CDR1 and CDR2 (germline): KGHSH, LQKENI. V shed 1 base and J shed 1 base, with 7 bases lying between them. Here the CDR3 DNA reads TGTGCCAGCTCACCACTGCACAGGAACACTGAAGCTTTCTTT. The encoded protein is CASSPLHRNTEAFF.